This TCR beta chain is from a study of T-cell reconstitution after alpha-beta-depleted transplantation in children. Study-wide results and limits: One year post-transplant, T-cell counts and diversity were largely derived from T cells produced anew.

CDR1 KGHDR and CDR2 SFDVKD come from the germline V gene. The length of the CDR3 is 17 residues. V lost 3 bases and J lost 6; bases outside the gene matches: 11. This clonotype was picked up a small number of times. Its antigen is currently unknown. Unique molecular identifiers featured in how the TCRbeta library was prepared. TCRdb re-called the PCR reads with MiXCR, one entry per CDR3 protein. This table holds about 510,000 distinct CDR3 sequences, over 9.5% found once. This clonotype was sampled from a female patient between 2 and 15 years old who had a stem cell transplant for aplastic anemia, so the T cells may come from the graft donor. The starting material was PBMCs, mostly from graft donor cells, obtained 180 days after TCRalphabeta/CD19-depleted stem cell transplant. The V call is TRBV24-1, the J call TRBJ2-1; 9 bases map to TRBD1. The CDR3 is CATSDHRPGQGGNEQFF. DNA of the CDR3: TGTGCCACCAGTGATCATCGACCGGGACAGGGAGGCAATGAGCAGTTCTTC.